The 9 T cell receptor beta chains below come from one sample, sequenced in a study of T cells in Graves' hyperthyroidism and ophthalmopathy. Amplification yielded TCR beta CDR3 regions, with RNA transcripts as the source. Researchers ran a first-round RT-PCR on the TCR CDR3 using the HTBI primer set. TCRdb called the multiplex PCR reads again in MiXCR, with one record for every CDR3 protein. The repertoire includes around 690,000 distinct CDR3 sequences, around 20% of them detected once, and 34% sits in the top ten. Material for sequencing was blood. The receptors here all came from a man under 40 with Graves' ophthalmopathy.

The genes are TRBV30 and TRBJ2-7; 7 nucleotides line up with TRBD1. The V gene end was trimmed by 6 bases and the J gene end by 4 bases; junction bases not matched to a gene: 6. The CDR3 extends over 12 amino acids. In germline, CDR1 is GTSNPN, CDR2 SVGIG (reference sequence). The CDR3 DNA follows: TGTGCCTGTCGGACAGGAATTTACGAGCAGTACTTC. Translation: CACRTGIYEQYF.

V gene TRBV7-9 combines with J gene TRBJ2-1; the D is unclear. The germline V gene encodes CDR1 SEHNR and CDR2 FQNEAQ (reference sequence). Trimming took off 5 bases at V and 6 bases at J, with 26 bases between the two ends. The CDR3 runs to 18 residues. CDR3 loop: CASSPGSRMAALINEQFF. CDR3 nucleotide sequence: TGTGCCAGCAGCCCGGGCTCGAGGATGGCGGCCCTTATCAATGAGCAGTTCTTC.

This clonotype was observed at least ten times. The CDR3 bases are TGTGCCAGCAGAACGGGCCCTCTGGGCACTAATGAAAAACTGTTTTTT. It codes for CASRTGPLGTNEKLFF. The rearrangement joins TRBV12-3 or TRBV12-4 to TRBJ1-4; no clear D. CDR3 size: 16 residues. The V gene lost 6 bases and the J gene lost 2 bases, with 16 bases spanning the gap.

J is TRBJ2-7 and V is TRBV7-9; D is uncertain. The CDR3 length is 14 residues. The ends were cut back, 5 bases at V and 2 bases at J, with 13 bases in the middle. The germline V gene encodes CDR1 SEHNR and CDR2 FQNEAQ (reference sequence). The CDR3 sequence is CASSPEDLPYEQYF. The CDR3 DNA sequence: TGTGCCAGCAGCCCCGAGGACCTACCCTACGAGCAGTACTTC.

This clonotype turned up a few times. The V call is TRBV5-4, the J call TRBJ2-3; the D is unclear. Germline V lookup: CDR1 SGHNT, CDR2 YYREEE (reference sequence). V shed 4 bases and J shed 4 bases, with 7 bases lying between them. The CDR3 runs to 12 residues. The CDR3 bases are TGTGCCAGCAGCGATGACTCAGATACGCAGTATTTT. Translation: CASSDDSDTQYF.

This clonotype was seen a few times. The chain uses TRBV15 and TRBJ2-1, with D unclear. This CDR3 has 15 amino acids. Between the trimmed V and J ends, which lost 0 bases and 9 bases, there was a span of 15 bases. Germline-derived CDR1 and CDR2 are LNHNV and YYDKDF (reference sequence). The CDR3 sequence: CATSREPPFVSEQFF. CDR3 coding DNA: TGTGCCACCAGCAGAGAACCCCCGTTTGTGAGTGAGCAGTTCTTC.

This clonotype was seen only a few times. This rearrangement joins TRBV6-5 to TRBJ2-2; D tentatively fits TRBD1 or TRBD2 (5 bases each). The V and J ends lost 0 bases and 5 bases respectively, with 13 bases between them. CDR3 length: 16 amino acids. In germline, CDR1 is MNHEY, CDR2 SVGAGI. Written as DNA, the CDR3 is TGTGCCAGCAGTTACTCGAGGGGTGGGAATACCGGGGAGCTGTTTTTT. Amino acid sequence: CASSYSRGGNTGELFF.

This clonotype was observed a few times. The V and J genes are TRBV19 and TRBJ1-5, with D unclear. Trimming removed 5 bases from V and 3 bases from J, with 11 bases in between. Germline lookup yields CDR1 LNHDA and CDR2 SQIVND (reference sequence). The CDR3 contains 14 residues. The CDR3, as DNA: TGTGCCAGTAGTGCGACACCCTCCAATCAGCCCCAGCATTTT. Amino acid sequence: CASSATPSNQPQHF.

This clonotype was counted at least ten times. The V gene is TRBV28, the J gene TRBJ2-1; 7 bases align to TRBD2. This CDR3 spans 14 amino acids. Germline V gene sequence: CDR1 MDHEN, CDR2 SYDVKM. Trimming took 7 bases from V and 0 from J; bases not matched to a gene: 3. CDR3 bases: TGTGCCAGCACCGGGACTATCTCCTACAATGAGCAGTTCTTC. This sequence encodes CASTGTISYNEQFF. The entire variable domain, with the rest obtained from reference TRBV28 and TRBJ2-1, is as follows: DVKVTQSSRYLVKRTGEKVFLECVQDMDHENMFWYRQDPGLGLRLIYFSYDVKMKEKGDIPEGYSVSREKKERFSLILESASTNQTSMYLCASTGTISYNEQFFGPGTRLTVL.